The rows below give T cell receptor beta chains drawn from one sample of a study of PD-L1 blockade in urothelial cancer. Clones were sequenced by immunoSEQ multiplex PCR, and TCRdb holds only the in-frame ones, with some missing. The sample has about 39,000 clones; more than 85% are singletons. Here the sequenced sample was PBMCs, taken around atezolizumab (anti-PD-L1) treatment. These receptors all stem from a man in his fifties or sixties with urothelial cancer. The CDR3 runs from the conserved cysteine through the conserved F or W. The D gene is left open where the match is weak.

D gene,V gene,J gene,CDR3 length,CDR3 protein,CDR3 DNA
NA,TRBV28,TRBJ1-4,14,CASSFGQLGEKLFF,TGTGCCAGCAGTTTCGGACAGTTGGGTGAAAAACTGTTTTTT
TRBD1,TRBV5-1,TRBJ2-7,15,CASSWGTGGTNEQYF,TGCGCCAGCAGCTGGGGGACAGGGGGCACGAACGAGCAGTACTTC
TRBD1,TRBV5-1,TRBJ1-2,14,CASSLLQGGRGYTF,TGCGCCAGCAGCTTGTTGCAGGGGGGACGTGGCTACACCTTC
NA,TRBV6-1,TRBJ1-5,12,CASHFNDQPQHF,TGTGCCAGCCATTTCAATGATCAGCCCCAGCATTTT
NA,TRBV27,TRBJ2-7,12,CASSADWSRQYF,TGTGCCAGCAGCGCAGACTGGTCGAGGCAGTACTTC
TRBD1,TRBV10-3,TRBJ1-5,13,CAVRTGENQPQHF,TGTGCCGTCCGGACAGGGGAGAATCAGCCCCAGCATTTT
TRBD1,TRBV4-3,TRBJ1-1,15,CASSRTGTDNTEAFF,TGCGCCAGCAGCCGAACCGGGACAGATAACACTGAAGCTTTCTTT
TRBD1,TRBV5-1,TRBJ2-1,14,CASSGQGGYNEQFF,TGCGCCAGCTCCGGACAGGGGGGGTACAATGAGCAGTTCTTC
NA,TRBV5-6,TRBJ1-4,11,CASSFGGRHSF,TGTGCCAGCAGCTTTGGTGGGAGACATAGTTTT
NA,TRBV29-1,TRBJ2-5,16,CSVEGGGGGPSETQYF,TGCAGCGTTGAAGGGGGTGGGGGAGGTCCCAGTGAGACCCAGTACTTC
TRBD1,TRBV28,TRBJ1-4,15,CASSRGQGAREKLFF,TGTGCCAGCAGTCGGGGTCAGGGGGCAAGGGAAAAACTGTTTTTT
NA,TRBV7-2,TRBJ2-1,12,CASTHQMNEQFF,TGTGCCAGCACCCATCAAATGAATGAGCAGTTCTTC
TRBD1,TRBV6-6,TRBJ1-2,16,CASSYGGDRVKDGYTF,TGTGCCAGCAGTTACGGGGGGGACAGGGTAAAGGATGGCTACACCTTC
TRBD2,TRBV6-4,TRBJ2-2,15,CASSVLAGDTGELFF,TGTGCCAGCAGCGTCCTAGCGGGAGACACCGGGGAGCTGTTTTTT
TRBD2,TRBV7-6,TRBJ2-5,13,CASAGTSQETQYF,TGTGCCAGTGCCGGGACTAGCCAAGAGACCCAGTACTTC
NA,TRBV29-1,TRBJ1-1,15,CSVGHSWQGNTEAFF,TGCAGCGTTGGCCATTCTTGGCAGGGGAACACTGAAGCTTTCTTT
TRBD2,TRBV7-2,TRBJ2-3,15,CASSLEGSGTDTQYF,TGTGCCAGCAGCTTAGAAGGTAGCGGGACAGATACGCAGTATTTT
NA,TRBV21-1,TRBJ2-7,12,CASGTGSYEQYF,TGTGCCAGCGGGACAGGTTCCTACGAGCAGTACTTC
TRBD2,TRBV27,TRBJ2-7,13,CASSSGAGWEQYF,TGTGCCAGCAGTTCGGGAGCGGGGTGGGAGCAGTACTTC